A single sample is the source of the 4 T cell receptor beta chains below, sequenced in a study of early T cells in non-severe SARS-CoV-2 infection. TCRdb independently ran MiXCR on the 5' RACE reads; one entry per CDR3 protein. The repertoire holds 25,000 to 30,000 distinct CDR3 sequences, with about 5.1% as singletons. The sample consisted of whole blood. The receptors here all came from an adult who was a healthcare worker with PCR-confirmed SARS-CoV-2 infection or an uninfected control (not recorded which).

At least ten counts were recorded for this clonotype. This chain links TRBV28 with TRBJ1-2, with D perhaps TRBD1 (5 bases). CDR3 length equals 14 residues. Trimming pared 7 bases from V and 2 bases from J, leaving 14 bases between. The V gene's germline CDR1 is MDHEN and CDR2 SYDVKM. The CDR3 protein is CASNQGELNYGYTF. The CDR3 bases are TGTGCCAGCAATCAGGGAGAATTGAACTATGGCTACACCTTC.

Many counts were recorded for this clonotype. The chain employs TRBV20-1 and TRBJ1-5, with D perhaps matching TRBD1 (5 bases). The CDR3 contains 12 residues. Germline CDR1 DFQATT, CDR2 SNEGSKA (reference sequence). With 1 base removed from V and 6 bases from J, the gap between germline ends came to 7 bases. DNA for the CDR3: TGCAGTGCTAGAGCGGGGGGTCAGCCCCAGCATTTT. Its protein product is CSARAGGQPQHF.

This chain links TRBV6-5 with TRBJ2-5; no clear D gene. The CDR3 has 14 amino acids. Trimming removed 5 bases at V and 7 bases at J, with 17 bases between. Per the germline V gene, CDR1 is MNHEY and CDR2 is SVGAGI. CDR3 region: CASSQDSPKGTQYF. Written as DNA, the CDR3 is TGTGCCAGCAGTCAGGATTCGCCGAAGGGGACCCAGTACTTC.

In its sample, this clonotype was seen many times. The chain combines TRBV6-6 with TRBJ2-2, with unresolved D. There are 11 residues in the CDR3. V gave up 10 bases and J gave up 1 base, with 4 bases separating them. Germline lookup yields CDR1 MNHNY and CDR2 SVGAGI (reference sequence). The DNA of the CDR3 is TGTGCCATTCTGAACACCGGGGAGCTGTTTTTT. Translated, it gives CAILNTGELFF.